This T cell receptor beta chain was profiled in a study of tumor and adjacent non-tumor tissue in lung cancer. On the study more broadly: The patients, approximately 9 men and four to six women, were roughly 30 to 80 with stage I to III disease.

This CDR3 comprises 13 residues. Germline V gene data show CDR1 as SGHAT and CDR2 as FQNNGV. This sample's RNA came from whole unsorted tissue. More than 3 cm separated this lung sample from the edge of the tumor. Donors were chemotherapy-naive, newly diagnosed lung cancer surgical patients in China, August–late 2014. As to this clonotype: Relative to the germline gene, one junction end is altered; a read error may explain this.

Three rounds of nested PCR, following a modified ARM-PCR protocol, produced the TCRbeta library. Using its own MiXCR run on the multiplex PCR reads, TCRdb lists one record per CDR3 protein. The table lists about 43,000 distinct CDR3 sequences, roughly 60% of them singletons. V and J are TRBV11-2 and TRBJ1-1; D unresolved. The TCR sequence derives from a man aged 45 to 65 with non-small cell lung cancer. Material for sequencing was distant non-tumor lung tissue. For the CDR3, the DNA is TGTGCCAGCAGCTTGATGAGGAACGCTGAAGCATTCTTT. Its translation is CASSLMRNAEAFF.